Sequencing of this TCR beta chain was carried out in a study of blood T cell repertoires in COVID-19. For the study at large: The origin of the acute and convalescent COVID-19 samples was the United States, Italy and Spain. PBMCs, B-cell-depleted T cells, or T cells were the source of the cDNA or gDNA that made up the material.

Germline lookup yields CDR1 SGDLS and CDR2 YYNGEE. With 4 bases clipped from V and 7 bases from J, the junction kept 4 bases outside the gene matches. This CDR3 is 13 amino acids long. As originally analysed: Reference gene primer amplification gave nucleated cell count estimates. Assay: immunoSEQ multiplex PCR; the TCRdb copy retains only in-frame clones and omits some. V, J and clone size are taken as reported in that table, and D and trimming were inferred from the DNA itself. The sample shows 49,000 or so clones, over 80% of them seen only once. The chain employs TRBV9 and TRBJ2-7, with 11 bases fitting TRBD2. The sequenced sample was peripheral blood. The receptor's source is a man aged 45-65 years with acute or convalescent COVID-19. The CDR3 loop reads CASSMTSGAEQYF. In DNA form, the CDR3 reads TGTGCCAGCAGCATGACTAGCGGGGCGGAGCAGTACTTC.